The 22 T cell receptor beta chains below were found in one sample sequenced in a study of shared T cell receptors in the human thymus. TCRdb's table, derived via immunoSEQ multiplex PCR, lists solely in-frame clones and lacks some. The sample includes about 400,000 clones, approximately 95% of them seen just once. The sequenced sample was thymocytes. The receptors come from a human donor.

The chain joins TRBV6-4 to TRBJ2-1; 9 positions agree with TRBD2. This CDR3 contains 15 residues. V was clipped by 0 bases and J by 8 bases; unmatched bases: 5. From germline, CDR1 is MRHNA and CDR2 SNTAGT. The CDR3 region is CASSDSPSGTDEQFF. CDR3 nucleotides: TGTGCCAGCAGTGACTCTCCTAGCGGGACTGATGAGCAGTTCTTC.

This chain connects TRBV18 to TRBJ2-5; D is perhaps TRBD2 (6 bases). Trimming took 3 bases from V and 0 from J, leaving 23 bases between them. The CDR3 spans 19 residues. Germline assignment: CDR1 KGHSH and CDR2 LQKENI. The CDR3 nucleotides read TGTGCCAGCTCACCCCCGGGAGCAGGACTTTCTAGCGACCAAGAGACCCAGTACTTC. Encoded protein: CASSPPGAGLSSDQETQYF.

CDR3: CASRTDTNTGELFF. Written as DNA, the CDR3 is TGTGCCAGCAGAACAGATACGAACACCGGGGAGCTGTTTTTT. This chain joins TRBV28 and TRBJ2-2; D not resolved. Trimming took 6 bases from V and 0 from J, leaving 8 bases between them. From germline, CDR1 is MDHEN and CDR2 SYDVKM. This CDR3 has 14 residues.

The gene calls are TRBV28 and TRBJ2-4, with D possibly being TRBD1 or TRBD2 (5 bases each). The V gene's germline CDR1 is MDHEN and CDR2 SYDVKM. The CDR3 totals 17 residues. V was pared by 5 bases and J by 1 base, with 18 bases between. The CDR3 nucleotides are TGTGCCAGCAGTACTAGGGGTCTCGGCTCGGCCAAAAACATTCAGTACTTC. Amino acids: CASSTRGLGSAKNIQYF.

J is TRBJ1-4 and V is TRBV10-2; 7 nucleotides align to TRBD1. CDR1 is WSHSY and CDR2 is SAAADI in the germline V gene. The V and J ends lost 6 bases and 4 bases, in that order; junction bases with no gene match: 11. The CDR3 sequence is 16 residues long. The DNA for the CDR3 is TGCGCCAGCAGCGGACGCCTGGGACAGAGTAATGAAAAACTGTTTTTT. Protein product: CASSGRLGQSNEKLFF.

The chain is built from TRBV4-2 and TRBJ2-1, with D perhaps matching TRBD1 (5 bases). There are 16 residues in the CDR3. Trimming cost V 0 bases and J 3 bases, with 12 bases left between them. Germline CDR1 reads LGHNA; CDR2 reads YNFKEQ. The CDR3 loop is CASSQEGAGYYNEQFF. DNA of the CDR3: TGTGCCAGCAGCCAAGAAGGGGCCGGATACTACAATGAGCAGTTCTTC.

This clone showed up just once. The rearrangement joins TRBV30 to TRBJ2-7; TRBD1 is a possible D gene (5 bases). The CDR3 loop spans 18 amino acids. The ends were cut back, 0 bases at V and 2 bases at J, with 23 bases in the middle. CDR1 and CDR2 (germline): GTSNPN, SVGIG (reference sequence). The CDR3 bases are TGTGCCTGGAGTGTACATTATAAGAGGACACGTGGACCCTACGAGCAGTACTTC. This translates into CAWSVHYKRTRGPYEQYF.

J is TRBJ1-1 and V is TRBV7-4; 8 positions agree with TRBD1. Germline V gives CDR1 SGHVT, CDR2 SQSDAQ. J lost 7 bases, V lost 4 bases, and 11 bases had no gene match. This CDR3 is 15 amino acids long. The CDR3 loop reads CASSSTPTGEGEAFF. As DNA, the CDR3 is TGTGCCAGCAGCTCCACCCCGACAGGGGAGGGTGAAGCTTTCTTT.

The chain combines TRBV6-5 with TRBJ2-7; TRBD2 might be the D (5 bases). The germline gives CDR1 MNHEY, CDR2 SVGAGI. This CDR3 comprises 11 residues. Trimming removed 6 bases from V and 5 bases from J, with 8 bases in between. The CDR3 here is CASRYGNEQYF. The CDR3 DNA follows: TGTGCCAGCAGGTACGGGAACGAGCAGTACTTC.

This clone was seen just once. The chain joins TRBV19 to TRBJ2-3; no clear D. V lost 2 bases and J 1 base, leaving 4 bases between the germline ends. This CDR3 region has 13 residues. From germline, CDR1 is LNHDA and CDR2 SQIVND (reference sequence). DNA of the CDR3: TGTGCCAGTAGTATAAAGGGCACAGATACGCAGTATTTT. Translation gives CASSIKGTDTQYF.

V usage is TRBV28 and J usage is TRBJ1-1; TRBD1 is a possible D gene (5 bases). The length of the CDR3 is 13 residues. Trimming shortened V by 2 bases and J by 7 bases, and 11 bases separated the two germline ends. CDR1 and CDR2 (germline): MDHEN, SYDVKM. The CDR3 protein is CASSLAGRNEAFF. CDR3 in DNA: TGTGCCAGCAGTTTAGCAGGGAGGAATGAAGCTTTCTTT.

The chain links TRBV2 to TRBJ2-1; unclear D gene. Germline-derived CDR1 and CDR2 are SNHLY and FYNNEI. Trimming pared 6 bases from V and 10 bases from J, leaving 4 bases between. The CDR3 runs to 9 residues. The DNA of the CDR3 is TGTGCCAGCAGGGGAGAGCAGTTCTTC. It encodes CASRGEQFF.

This rearrangement joins TRBV27 to TRBJ2-6, with D maybe TRBD1 (6 bases). Germline assignment: CDR1 MNHEY and CDR2 SMNVEV (reference sequence). There are 16 residues in the CDR3. The V and J ends lost 5 bases and 2 bases respectively, with 13 bases between them. Written as DNA, the CDR3 is TGTGCCAGCAGTACCAGGGGAAGCCCTGGGGCCAACGTCCTGACTTTC. This sequence encodes CASSTRGSPGANVLTF.

The V and J genes are TRBV6-4 and TRBJ1-1, with D possibly matching TRBD1 (6 bases). The CDR3 is made up of 13 amino acids. V shed 8 bases and J shed 4 bases, with 14 bases lying between them. CDR1 is MRHNA, CDR2 SNTAGT, per germline. The CDR3 spells CASSLKGGTEAFF. The CDR3 nucleotides read TGTGCCAGCTCCCTGAAGGGGGGCACTGAAGCTTTCTTT.

This clone has just one count. The J gene is TRBJ2-6, the V gene TRBV5-4; 7 bases are shared with TRBD2. Unmatched junction bases numbered 1, after V lost 2 bases and J lost 2 bases. This CDR3 contains 15 residues. From germline, CDR1 is SGHNT and CDR2 YYREEE (reference sequence). CDR3 sequence reads: CASSFGLAGANVLTF. The CDR3 DNA sequence: TGTGCCAGCAGCTTTGGACTAGCTGGGGCCAACGTCCTGACTTTC.

The J gene is TRBJ2-5, the V gene TRBV25-1, with D maybe TRBD2 (5 bases). V lost 3 bases and J lost 5, with 16 bases in between. Germline CDR1 and CDR2: MGHDK and SYGVNS. CDR3 length equals 15 residues. The CDR3 loop is CASSDSPRASETQYF. The CDR3 DNA is TGTGCCAGCAGTGATTCTCCGCGGGCCTCGGAGACCCAGTACTTC.

The chain links TRBV4-1 to TRBJ2-5; 9 bases are a match to TRBD2. Germline CDR1 MGHRA, CDR2 YSYEKL. This CDR3 has 17 amino acids. V dropped 1 base and J dropped 5; count of bases not matched to a gene: 11. CDR3 DNA sequence: TGCGCCAGCAGCCAAGTAGCGGGAGTTGGCTTGTCGGAGACCCAGTACTTC. This translates into CASSQVAGVGLSETQYF.

Only one count was recorded for this clone. The chain carries TRBV5-1 and TRBJ2-5, with 10 bases identical to TRBD2. CDR3 length: 19 residues. Looked up from germline, CDR1 is SGHRS and CDR2 is YFSETQ. J lost 4 bases, V lost 7 bases, and 22 bases had no gene match. CDR3 protein: CASCQGRASGRGGGETQYF. Here the CDR3 DNA reads TGCGCCAGCTGCCAGGGAAGAGCTAGCGGGAGAGGGGGGGGAGAGACCCAGTACTTC.

V and J are TRBV9 and TRBJ2-3, with 11 nucleotides matching TRBD2. Losses at the gene ends were 2 bases for V and 3 bases for J; bases not matched to a gene: 5. The CDR3 extends over 16 amino acids. Germline CDR1 reads SGDLS; CDR2 reads YYNGEE. Here the CDR3 reads CASSVRLAGMTDTQYF. In nucleotides, the CDR3 is TGTGCCAGCAGCGTCCGACTAGCGGGAATGACAGATACGCAGTATTTT.

This clone was seen a single time. The chain uses TRBV11-3 and TRBJ2-7; 13 nucleotides line up with TRBD2. The CDR3 covers 15 residues. CDR1 and CDR2 from the germline V gene are SGHNT and YENEEA. The ends lost 5 bases at V and 6 bases at J; junction bases unmatched: 7. The chain's CDR3 is CASSPPLAGGIEQYF. Written as DNA, the CDR3 is TGTGCCAGCAGCCCCCCACTAGCGGGAGGGATCGAGCAGTACTTC. Together with reference TRBV11-3 and TRBJ2-7, the CDR3 gives the full variable domain: EAGVVQSPRYKIIEKKQPVAFWCNPISGHNTLYWYLQNLGQGPELLIRYENEEAVDDSQLPKDRFSAERLKGVDSTLKIQPAELGDSAVYLCASSPPLAGGIEQYFGPGTRLTVT.

The rearrangement joins TRBV4-1 to TRBJ2-7; 11 bases align to TRBD2. The J segment lost 4 bases and the V segment lost 2 bases, leaving 4 bases of the junction unmatched. Germline CDR1 MGHRA, CDR2 YSYEKL. The CDR3 is 15 amino acids. The CDR3 loop is CASSQFGTSGYEQYF. The CDR3 DNA reads TGCGCCAGCAGCCAATTCGGGACTAGCGGTTACGAGCAGTACTTC.

V usage is TRBV6-6 and J usage is TRBJ2-1, with D perhaps assigned TRBD1 or TRBD2 (5 bases each). V lost 5 bases, J lost 10 bases, and 15 bases lay in between. CDR1 and CDR2 (germline): MNHNY, SVGAGI (reference sequence). The CDR3 contains 13 residues. The CDR3 bases are TGTGCCAGCAGTCCAGAAGGTAGGGACGAGCAGTTCTTC. Translating gives CASSPEGRDEQFF.